Listed below are T cell receptor beta chains from one sample, sequenced in a study of blood T cell repertoires in COVID-19. The data were produced by immunoSEQ multiplex PCR, yet TCRdb's version contains in-frame clones alone and is incomplete. Of 190,000 or so clones listed, 94% were seen once; the top ten hold about 0.76%. Material for sequencing was peripheral blood. The receptors come from a man younger than 45 with COVID-19, enrolled during active disease. Each CDR3 is given with its conserved first and last residue. D genes are given only for firm matches. Clone size appears in some rows only: once, few, many, or a class for an expanded clone.

j_gene,v_gene,abundance,d_gene,CDR3aa,CDR3nt
TRBJ2-3,TRBV11-3,-,TRBD2,CASSLSLTSVYTDTQYF,TGTGCCAGCAGCTTAAGCCTCACTAGCGTTTACACAGATACGCAGTATTTT
TRBJ2-1,TRBV3-1/TRBV3-2,-,-,CASSHETDSSYNEQFF,TGTGCCAGCAGCCACGAGACGGACAGCTCCTACAATGAGCAGTTCTTC
TRBJ2-7,TRBV30,-,TRBD1,CAWSRGQSYEQYF,TGTGCCTGGAGTAGGGGACAGTCCTACGAGCAGTACTTC
TRBJ2-1,TRBV4-2,-,-,CASSQDARPYNEQFF,TGTGCCAGCAGCCAAGATGCCAGGCCCTACAATGAGCAGTTCTTC
TRBJ2-5,TRBV27,-,TRBD2,CASSLRLAEETQYF,TGTGCCAGCAGTTTACGACTAGCAGAAGAGACCCAGTACTTC
TRBJ1-4,TRBV6-5,-,TRBD1,CASNFQGETNEKLFF,TGTGCCAGCAACTTCCAGGGGGAGACTAATGAAAAACTGTTTTTT
TRBJ2-6,TRBV7-3,-,-,CASSLAGFSSGANVLTF,TGTGCCAGCAGCTTAGCAGGCTTCTCCTCTGGGGCCAACGTCCTGACTTTC
TRBJ2-3,TRBV11-2,-,TRBD1,CASSLGTGQNTDTQYF,TGTGCCAGCAGCTTAGGGACGGGACAGAACACAGATACGCAGTATTTT
TRBJ1-2,TRBV7-9,-,TRBD1,CASSQRQGYLEGYTF,TGTGCCAGCAGCCAAAGACAGGGATATCTGGAAGGCTACACCTTC
TRBJ1-1,TRBV5-1,-,-,CASSLGLAQLNTEAFF,TGCGCCAGCAGCTTGGGGTTAGCGCAGCTTAACACTGAAGCTTTCTTT
TRBJ2-5,TRBV4-1,-,TRBD2,CASSQTGGGAPETQYF,TGCGCCAGCAGCCAGACTGGCGGGGGGGCTCCAGAGACCCAGTACTTC
TRBJ1-6,TRBV5-5,-,TRBD1,CASSWDSNSPLHF,TGTGCCAGCAGCTGGGACAGCAATTCACCCCTCCACTTT
TRBJ2-1,TRBV15,-,-,CATSSTTRDFRYLEQFF,TGTGCCACCAGCAGTACGACCAGGGACTTCCGATACCTTGAGCAGTTCTTC
TRBJ1-1,TRBV18,-,-,CASSPIGVTGTEAFF,TGTGCCAGCTCACCAATAGGGGTCACGGGCACTGAAGCTTTCTTT
TRBJ1-6,TRBV6-6,-,TRBD1,CASSSSGTGLTPLHF,TGTGCCAGCAGTTCGTCCGGGACAGGGCTGACACCCCTCCACTTT
TRBJ1-2,TRBV19,-,TRBD1,CASRWYGTANYGYTF,TGTGCCAGTAGGTGGTATGGGACAGCAAACTATGGCTACACCTTC
TRBJ2-7,TRBV5-5,-,TRBD2,CASRAAGGAYEQYF,TGTGCCAGCAGGGCTGCCGGGGGGGCTTACGAGCAGTACTTC
TRBJ2-1,TRBV5-1,-,TRBD2,CASSLGERGGLDEQFF,TGCGCCAGCAGCTTGGGTGAGCGGGGGGGCCTCGATGAGCAGTTCTTC
TRBJ1-2,TRBV4-1,-,-,CASSRTQGAFEGYTF,TGCGCCAGCAGCCGGACCCAGGGCGCTTTCGAAGGCTACACCTTC
TRBJ1-4,TRBV4-1,-,-,CASSLRSGAEKLFF,TGCGCCAGCAGCCTGCGTTCAGGGGCGGAAAAACTGTTTTTT
TRBJ2-1,TRBV11-2,few,TRBD2,CASSPPAGGAHNEQFF,TGTGCCAGCAGCCCACCAGCGGGGGGTGCGCACAATGAGCAGTTCTTC
TRBJ2-4,TRBV11-2,-,-,CASSLAGENIQYF,TGTGCCAGCAGCTTAGCGGGGGAAAACATTCAGTACTTC
TRBJ1-1,TRBV6-5,-,-,CASSYFKTDMNTEAFF,TGTGCCAGCAGTTACTTTAAAACGGACATGAACACTGAAGCTTTCTTT
TRBJ1-6,TRBV5-6,-,-,CASSLGRSLVF,TGTGCCAGCAGCTTGGGACGGTCTCTAGTATTT
TRBJ2-7,TRBV5-1,-,TRBD1,CASSTGSGTGETLDEQYF,TGCGCCAGCAGCACTGGTTCCGGGACAGGGGAAACACTCGACGAGCAGTACTTC
TRBJ1-2,TRBV5-4,once,-,CASIDAGVGYGYTF,TGTGCCAGCATCGATGCGGGGGTAGGCTATGGCTACACCTTC
TRBJ2-1,TRBV7-9,-,-,CASSLGQGLTEQFF,TGTGCCAGCAGCTTAGGTCAGGGTCTCACTGAGCAGTTCTTC
TRBJ2-4,TRBV7-9,-,-,CASSLKNRESKNIQYF,TGTGCCAGCAGCTTGAAAAACAGGGAATCCAAAAACATTCAGTACTTC
TRBJ2-5,TRBV30,-,-,CAWSVVIGGNSQETQYF,TGTGCCTGGAGTGTAGTAATCGGCGGGAACTCCCAAGAGACCCAGTACTTC
TRBJ2-1,TRBV19,-,-,CASSIWGGANNEQFF,TGTGCCAGTAGTATATGGGGGGGGGCTAACAATGAGCAGTTCTTC
TRBJ2-7,TRBV5-1,-,TRBD1,CASSSGTAFYEQYF,TGCGCCAGCAGCTCCGGGACAGCTTTTTACGAGCAGTACTTC
TRBJ1-2,TRBV19,once,-,CASSSLTANYGYTF,TGTGCCAGTAGTAGCCTCACTGCTAACTATGGCTACACCTTC
TRBJ1-5,TRBV28,-,TRBD1,CASGTGGPVRDQPQHF,TGTGCCAGCGGGACAGGGGGCCCCGTCCGAGATCAGCCCCAGCATTTT
TRBJ2-5,TRBV7-9,-,-,CASSLAEWYQETQYF,TGTGCCAGCAGCTTAGCGGAGTGGTACCAAGAGACCCAGTACTTC
TRBJ1-1,TRBV7-3,once,-,CASSLMGLTGNTEAFF,TGTGCCAGCAGCTTAATGGGGTTGACAGGGAACACTGAAGCTTTCTTT
TRBJ1-2,TRBV28,-,-,CASSPGGGYGYTF,TGTGCCAGCAGTCCGGGGGGCGGCTATGGCTACACCTTC
TRBJ2-1,TRBV20-1,-,TRBD2,CSASGASGGYNEQFF,TGCAGTGCCAGTGGGGCTAGCGGGGGGTACAATGAGCAGTTCTTC
TRBJ2-1,TRBV7-3,-,-,CASSLDSYNEQFF,TGTGCCAGCAGCCTCGACAGCTACAATGAGCAGTTCTTC
TRBJ2-2,TRBV19,-,-,CASSFLGASNTGELFF,TGTGCCAGTAGTTTTTTGGGGGCTTCGAACACCGGGGAGCTGTTTTTT
TRBJ1-6,TRBV7-3,-,TRBD1,CASSLTSGTGSNSPLHF,TGTGCCAGCAGCTTAACATCCGGGACAGGGTCTAATTCACCCCTCCACTTT
TRBJ2-7,TRBV6-1,-,TRBD1,CASSEAVRGPYEQYF,TGTGCCAGCAGTGAGGCCGTCAGGGGGCCTTACGAGCAGTACTTC
TRBJ2-3,TRBV5-1,-,TRBD2,CASSLAGSGGAADTQYF,TGCGCCAGCAGCTTGGCCGGAAGCGGGGGGGCCGCAGATACGCAGTATTTT
TRBJ1-4,TRBV11-2,once,TRBD1,CASSPTGVANEKLFF,TGTGCCAGCAGCCCCACAGGGGTGGCTAATGAAAAACTGTTTTTT